The 16 T cell receptor beta chains below come from one sample, sequenced in a study of cytomegalovirus exposure and HLA in healthy donors. PCR employed 60 Vbeta and 13 Jbeta primers. Sequenced by immunoSEQ multiplex PCR; TCRdb stores in-frame clones only, minus some. Of roughly 160,000 clones listed, roughly 85% are singletons. Material: PBMCs. Source of these receptors: a man aged 25-45 years in good health and CMV-seropositive.

The chain carries TRBV25-1 and TRBJ1-2; D remains ambiguous. The V end was cut by 0 bases, the J end by 8 bases, with 10 bases between. The germline V gene encodes CDR1 MGHDK and CDR2 SYGVNS. The CDR3 length is 13 residues. CDR3 DNA sequence: TGTGCCAGCAGTGAATACGGGGAGCGGGGCTACACCTTC. Encoded protein: CASSEYGERGYTF.

This clone is a singleton in its sample. This chain connects TRBV7-2 to TRBJ2-5, with D possibly TRBD2 on 5 matching bases. Per the germline V gene, CDR1 is SGHTA and CDR2 is FQGNSA. The CDR3 sequence is 14 residues long. The V end lost 0 bases, the J end lost 4 bases, and 9 bases lay between the germline ends. DNA of the CDR3: TGTGCCAGCAGCTTAGCCCTAGCCCCAGAGACCCAGTACTTC. Amino acids: CASSLALAPETQYF.

The chain carries TRBV13 and TRBJ1-3; the match to TRBD1 covers 8 bases. Germline values: CDR1 PRHDT, CDR2 FYEKMQ (reference sequence). The CDR3 extends over 14 amino acids. Trimming took 2 bases from V and 4 from J; bases not matched to a gene: 1. CDR3 region: CASSLRQGGNTIYF. Here the CDR3 DNA reads TGTGCCAGCAGCTTAAGACAGGGGGGAAACACCATATATTTT.

The chain employs TRBV7-9 and TRBJ1-2, with 7 bases lining up with TRBD1. The J segment lost 1 base and the V segment lost 1 base, leaving 3 bases of the junction unmatched. Germline CDR1 reads SEHNR; CDR2 reads FQNEAQ (reference sequence). This CDR3 has 15 amino acids. The CDR3 DNA follows: TGTGCCAGCAGCTTAGTTAGGGACAGTAACTATGGCTACACCTTC. Translated, it gives CASSLVRDSNYGYTF.

The chain links TRBV5-1 to TRBJ1-1; 10 bases align to TRBD1. In germline, CDR1 is SGHRS, CDR2 YFSETQ. The length of the CDR3 is 14 residues. V shed 5 bases and J 2 bases; nucleotides not matched to a gene: 3. The DNA for the CDR3 is TGCGCCAGCAGGGGACAGGGGCGAAACACTGAAGCTTTCTTT. Its protein is CASRGQGRNTEAFF.

The chain couples TRBV23-1 to TRBJ2-6; 10 nucleotides align to TRBD1. TRBV23-1 is given ORF status, its function remaining uncertain. This CDR3 is 23 amino acids long. The V gene end was trimmed by 2 bases and the J gene end by 0 bases; junction bases not matched to a gene: 19. The CDR3 region has the DNA TGCGCCAGCAGTCAAATTAAGGCGACAGGGGGCGATAAAGCCCGCTCTGGGGCCAACGTCCTGACTTTC. It is translated as CASSQIKATGGDKARSGANVLTF.

The chain carries TRBV5-1 and TRBJ1-1; 8 bases align to TRBD1. The germline V gene encodes CDR1 SGHRS and CDR2 YFSETQ. The CDR3 has 15 amino acids. The V gene end was trimmed by 4 bases and the J gene end by 5 bases; junction bases not matched to a gene: 10. CDR3: CASSGLGTGGTEAFF. The CDR3 nucleotides are TGCGCCAGCAGCGGCCTAGGGACAGGCGGTACTGAAGCTTTCTTT.

This chain links TRBV7-6 with TRBJ1-4; the match to TRBD1 covers 8 bases. The trim removed 5 bases at V and 6 bases at J, leaving 8 bases unmatched. From germline, CDR1 is SGHVS and CDR2 FNYEAQ. The CDR3 is 15 residues long. In nucleotides, the CDR3 is TGTGCCAGCAGCCCCCGGACAGGGTGGGATGAAAAACTGTTTTTT. This translates into CASSPRTGWDEKLFF.

V usage is TRBV7-2 and J usage is TRBJ2-2; tentative D call: TRBD2 (5 bases). Trimming shortened V by 5 bases and J by 3 bases, and 13 bases separated the two germline ends. The germline CDR1 and CDR2 sequences are SGHTA and FQGNSA. This CDR3 comprises 15 residues. The CDR3 DNA is TGTGCCAGCAGCCCCCAGAGGGTCGACACCGGGGAGCTGTTTTTT. Its translation: CASSPQRVDTGELFF.

Concerning this clone itself: Its ends do not fully match the called genes, so a read error is possible. V and J are TRBV7-9 and TRBJ1-2, with TRBD1 as a possible D gene (6 bases). The CDR3 spans 17 residues. Germline values: CDR1 SEHNR, CDR2 FQNEAQ (reference sequence). The CDR3 DNA is TGTTCCAGCAGCTTAGCCAGGGGAAGGGCGGCCGACTATGGCTACACCTTC. It specifies CSSSLARGRAADYGYTF.

This clone was seen more than once but under ten times. The chain links TRBV6-1 to TRBJ1-1; D is ambiguous. Germline CDR1 is MNHNS and CDR2 is SASEGT. The V and J ends lost 2 bases and 0 bases respectively, with 10 bases between them. The CDR3 runs to 15 residues. CDR3 amino acids: CASSERGGLNTEAFF. The CDR3 DNA is TGTGCCAGCAGTGAAAGAGGAGGCCTGAACACTGAAGCTTTCTTT.

V gene TRBV4-1 combines with J gene TRBJ2-5; TRBD2 aligns across 7 bases. The CDR3 is 16 amino acids. In germline, CDR1 is MGHRA, CDR2 YSYEKL. Trimming removed 3 bases from V and 2 bases from J; junction bases left unmatched: 9. CDR3 protein: CASSHPASGTQETQYF. CDR3 in DNA: TGCGCCAGCAGCCACCCGGCTAGCGGAACACAAGAGACCCAGTACTTC.

The V gene is TRBV9, the J gene TRBJ1-5; 12 positions agree with TRBD1. V trimming: 1 base; J trimming: 2 bases; junction bases outside the gene matches: 10. The CDR3 sequence is 19 residues long. Germline values: CDR1 SGDLS, CDR2 YYNGEE. Here the CDR3 reads CASSVIRGQGASGNQPQHF. In DNA, the CDR3 is TGTGCCAGCAGCGTAATAAGGGGACAGGGGGCCAGTGGCAATCAGCCCCAGCATTTT.

This sequence joins TRBV7-9 and TRBJ2-3, with TRBD1 matching over 8 bases. Germline V gives CDR1 SEHNR, CDR2 FQNEAQ (reference sequence). The CDR3 consists of 15 residues. The J segment lost 4 bases and the V segment lost 6 bases, leaving 9 bases of the junction unmatched. The CDR3 protein is CASRVGQGRSDTQYF. The CDR3 DNA is TGTGCCAGCAGGGTAGGACAGGGAAGGTCAGATACGCAGTATTTT.

V and J are TRBV27 and TRBJ2-7, with 8 nucleotides matching TRBD2. This CDR3 is 15 amino acids long. Germline CDR1 is MNHEY and CDR2 is SMNVEV (reference sequence). The trim removed 6 bases at V and 5 bases at J, leaving 12 bases unmatched. CDR3 protein: CASRTATSGKNEQYF. For the CDR3, the DNA is TGTGCCAGCAGGACCGCCACTAGCGGAAAAAACGAGCAGTACTTC.

This clone was seen only a few times. V is TRBV10-3 and J is TRBJ1-1; D remains unclear. The CDR3 has 13 residues. Trimming left V 7 bases short and J 1 base short, with 10 bases between. Germline V gene lookup returns CDR1 ENHRY and CDR2 SYGVKD. CDR3 in amino acids: CAITLHANTEAFF. The CDR3 DNA follows: TGTGCCATCACCTTACATGCGAACACTGAAGCTTTCTTT.